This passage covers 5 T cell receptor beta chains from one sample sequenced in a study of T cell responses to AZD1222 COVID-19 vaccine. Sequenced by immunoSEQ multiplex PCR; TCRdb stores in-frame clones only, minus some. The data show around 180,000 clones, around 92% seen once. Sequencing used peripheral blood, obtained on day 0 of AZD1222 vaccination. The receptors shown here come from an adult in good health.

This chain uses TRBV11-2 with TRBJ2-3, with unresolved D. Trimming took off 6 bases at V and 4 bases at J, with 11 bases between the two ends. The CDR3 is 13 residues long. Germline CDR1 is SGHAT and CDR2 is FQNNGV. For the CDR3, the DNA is TGTGCCAGCAGTCTCAACTCTGCAGATACGCAGTATTTT. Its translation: CASSLNSADTQYF.

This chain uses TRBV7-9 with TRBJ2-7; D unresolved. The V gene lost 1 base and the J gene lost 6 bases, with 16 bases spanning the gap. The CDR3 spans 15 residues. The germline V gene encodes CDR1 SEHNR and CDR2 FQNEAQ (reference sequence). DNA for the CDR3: TGTGCCAGCAGCTTAGATTTCGCAGGTACAAGCGAGCAGTACTTC. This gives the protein CASSLDFAGTSEQYF.

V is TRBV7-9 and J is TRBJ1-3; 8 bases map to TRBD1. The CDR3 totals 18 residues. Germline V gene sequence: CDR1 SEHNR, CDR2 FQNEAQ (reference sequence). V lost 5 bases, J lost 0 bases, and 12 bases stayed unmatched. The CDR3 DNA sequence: TGTGCCAGCAGCCCTCCCCCGGGACAGGAGAGCTCTGGAAACACCATATATTTT. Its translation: CASSPPPGQESSGNTIYF.

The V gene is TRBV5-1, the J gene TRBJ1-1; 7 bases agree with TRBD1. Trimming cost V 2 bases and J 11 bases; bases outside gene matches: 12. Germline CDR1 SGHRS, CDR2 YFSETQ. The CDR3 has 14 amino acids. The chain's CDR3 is CASSLDRDFTSAFF. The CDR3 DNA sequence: TGCGCCAGCAGCTTAGACAGGGACTTTACCTCGGCTTTCTTT. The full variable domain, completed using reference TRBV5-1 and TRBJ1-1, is KAGVTQTPRYLIKTRGQQVTLSCSPISGHRSVSWYQQTPGQGLQFLFEYFSETQRNKGNFPGRFSGRQFSNSRSEMNVSTLELGDSALYLCASSLDRDFTSAFFGQGTRLTVV.

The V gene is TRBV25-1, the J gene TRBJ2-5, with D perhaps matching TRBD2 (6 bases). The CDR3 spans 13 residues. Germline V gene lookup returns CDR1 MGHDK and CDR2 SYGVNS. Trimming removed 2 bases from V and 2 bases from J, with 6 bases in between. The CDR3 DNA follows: TGTGCCAGCAGTGAACGGGAGCAAGAGACCCAGTACTTC. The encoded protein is CASSEREQETQYF.